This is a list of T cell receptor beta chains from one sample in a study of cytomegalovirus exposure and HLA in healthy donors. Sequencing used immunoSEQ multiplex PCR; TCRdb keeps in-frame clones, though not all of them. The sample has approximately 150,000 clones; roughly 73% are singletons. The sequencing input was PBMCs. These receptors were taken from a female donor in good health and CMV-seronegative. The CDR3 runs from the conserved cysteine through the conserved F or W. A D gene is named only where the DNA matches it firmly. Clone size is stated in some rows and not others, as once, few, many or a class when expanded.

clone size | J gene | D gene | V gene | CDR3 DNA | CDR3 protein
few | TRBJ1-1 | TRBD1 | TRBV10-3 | TGTGCCATCAGCCGACAGGGTCCGAACACTGAAGCTTTCTTT | CAISRQGPNTEAFF
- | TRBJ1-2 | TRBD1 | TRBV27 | TGTGCCAGCAGTTCCCTGGGACAGCCCAAAGTCTATGGCTACACCTTC | CASSSLGQPKVYGYTF
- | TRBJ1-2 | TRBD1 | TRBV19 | TGTGCCAGTAGTATACCGGGACAGGGGGACTATGGCTACACCTTC | CASSIPGQGDYGYTF
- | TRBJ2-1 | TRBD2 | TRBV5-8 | TGTGCCAGCAGCTTGACGGTGGGGGGGGAGCAGTTCTTC | CASSLTVGGEQFF
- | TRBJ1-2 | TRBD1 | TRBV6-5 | TGTGCCAGCAGTTACCACAGGACAGGGGTCTATGGCTACACCTTC | CASSYHRTGVYGYTF
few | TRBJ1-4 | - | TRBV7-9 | TGTGCCAGCAGCTTATGGGTGGGGGCTGGGGAAGAAAAACTGTTTTTT | CASSLWVGAGEEKLFF
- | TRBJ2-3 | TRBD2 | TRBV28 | TGTGCCAGCAGGGGGAGGGCCGGAGATACGCAGTATTTT | CASRGRAGDTQYF
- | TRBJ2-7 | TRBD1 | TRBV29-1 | TGCAGCGTTGAGGGCCGGGACAGGGGTCCCTACGAGCAGTACTTC | CSVEGRDRGPYEQYF
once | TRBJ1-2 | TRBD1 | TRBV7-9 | TGTTCCAGCAGCTCGTATTCCCATGGACAGGGGGCGGGATATGGCTACACCTTC | CSSSSYSHGQGAGYGYTF
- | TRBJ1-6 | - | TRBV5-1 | TGCGCCAGCAGCTTGGAGCAGGGGAATTCACCCCTCCACTTT | CASSLEQGNSPLHF
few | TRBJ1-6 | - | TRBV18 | TGTGCCAGCTCACCCGCCGTCCCGGACAGAAGGGAGAATTCACCCCTCCACTTT | CASSPAVPDRRENSPLHF
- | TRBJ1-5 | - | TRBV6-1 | TGTGCCAGCAGTGGGGGACGTGGGGGCTTCAATCAGCCCCAGCATTTT | CASSGGRGGFNQPQHF
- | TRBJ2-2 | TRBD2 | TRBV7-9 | TGTGCCAGCAGCCAGCCGACTAGCGGGGTGAACACCGGGGAGCTGTTTTTT | CASSQPTSGVNTGELFF
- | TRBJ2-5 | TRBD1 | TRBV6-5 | TGTGCCAGCAGTTACGGCGACAGGGTAGAGACCCAGTACTTC | CASSYGDRVETQYF
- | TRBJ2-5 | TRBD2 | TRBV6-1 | TGTGCCAGCAGTGAAGCCCTCCCGGGGGGGGAGCAGTACTTC | CASSEALPGGEQYF
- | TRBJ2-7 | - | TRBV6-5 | TGTGCCAGCAGGGCCATTGACACCTCCTACGAGCAGTACTTC | CASRAIDTSYEQYF
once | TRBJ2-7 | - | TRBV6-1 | TGTGCCAGCAGTGAATACCAGGGGTGGACCTACGAGCAGTACTTC | CASSEYQGWTYEQYF
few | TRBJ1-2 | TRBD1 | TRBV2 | TGTGCCGGGCGGTATCAGGGGGAGGGCTACACCTTC | CAGRYQGEGYTF
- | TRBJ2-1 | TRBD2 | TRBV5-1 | TGCGCCAGCATGGGACTAGCGGGAATGAGTAATGAGCAGTTCTTC | CASMGLAGMSNEQFF
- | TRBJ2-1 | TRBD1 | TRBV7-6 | TGTGCCAGCAGCCTAACGGGACAGGCCTACAATGAGCAGTTCTTC | CASSLTGQAYNEQFF
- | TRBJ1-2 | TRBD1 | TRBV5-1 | TGCGCCAGCAGCTTGGCCGGGACAGGGGGCGCCTCGTTCTATGGCTACACCTTC | CASSLAGTGGASFYGYTF
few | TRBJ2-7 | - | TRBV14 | TGTGCCAGCAGCCAGATCACCGCGGCAGGGGAATCTAGGGAGCAGTACTTC | CASSQITAAGESREQYF
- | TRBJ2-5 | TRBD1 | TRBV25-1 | TGTGCCAGCAGTGAATTACAGGGGCGGACCCAGTACTTC | CASSELQGRTQYF
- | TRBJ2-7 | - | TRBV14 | TGTGCCAGCAGCCAAGCGGTGGGAGGATTGATCTACGAGCAGTACTTC | CASSQAVGGLIYEQYF
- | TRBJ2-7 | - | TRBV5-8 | TGTGCCAGCAGCTTGGCCTTTACCTACGAGCAGTACTTC | CASSLAFTYEQYF
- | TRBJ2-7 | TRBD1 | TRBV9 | TGTGCCAGCAGCGTAGGTCCCGGGACAGGGGTTATGTACGAGCAGTACTTC | CASSVGPGTGVMYEQYF
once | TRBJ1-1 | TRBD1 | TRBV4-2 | TGTGCCAGCTTACCGACCGGGACAGGGGGAAGAAGCACTGAAGCTTTCTTT | CASLPTGTGGRSTEAFF
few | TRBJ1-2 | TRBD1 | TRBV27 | TGTGCCAGCAGTTTATCAAATACAGGGGCGGGGGGCTACACCTTC | CASSLSNTGAGGYTF
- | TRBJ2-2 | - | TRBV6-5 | TGTGCCAGCAGCCCGGCGCAGGGAGGCACCGGGGAGCTGTTTTTT | CASSPAQGGTGELFF
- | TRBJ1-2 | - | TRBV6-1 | TGTGCCAGCAGTTCCGGACTGGGTTTCAACTATGGCTACACCTTC | CASSSGLGFNYGYTF
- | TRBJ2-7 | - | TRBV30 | TGTGCCTGGAGTGAACAGGGTTACGAGCAGTACTTC | CAWSEQGYEQYF
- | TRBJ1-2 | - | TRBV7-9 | TGTGCCAGCAGCCCAGAAACAGGGATGCGGGGCTACACCTTC | CASSPETGMRGYTF
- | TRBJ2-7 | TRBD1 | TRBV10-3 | TGTGCCATCAGGGGACAGGAAAATACCTACGAGCAGTACTTC | CAIRGQENTYEQYF
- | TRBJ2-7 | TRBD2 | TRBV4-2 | TGTGCCAGCAGCCTCCGAGCGGGGAACTACGAGCAGTACTTC | CASSLRAGNYEQYF
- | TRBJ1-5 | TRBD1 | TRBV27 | TGTGCCAGCAGGACGGGACAGGGGTACAATCAGCCCCAGCATTTT | CASRTGQGYNQPQHF
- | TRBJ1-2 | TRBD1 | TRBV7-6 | TGTGCCACCCTGGGACAGGGGGACTATGGCTACACCTTC | CATLGQGDYGYTF
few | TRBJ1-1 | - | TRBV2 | TGTGCCAGCAGTGTGGGACTTGAAGCTTTCTTT | CASSVGLEAFF
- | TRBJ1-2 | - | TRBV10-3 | TGTGCCATCAGTGAGTCGGGCAGCCTCTATGGCTACACCTTC | CAISESGSLYGYTF
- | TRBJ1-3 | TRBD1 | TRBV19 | TGTGCCAGTAGCCCCGACAGGGGACGGGGAAACACCATATATTTT | CASSPDRGRGNTIYF
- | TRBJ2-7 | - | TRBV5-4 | TGTGCCAGCAGCTTGGAGTGGGGCGGGACCAGCTCCTACGAGCAGTACTTC | CASSLEWGGTSSYEQYF
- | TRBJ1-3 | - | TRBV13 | TGTGCCAGCAGCTCCCACACAGGACCCTCTGGAAACACCATATATTTT | CASSSHTGPSGNTIYF
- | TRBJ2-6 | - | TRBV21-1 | TGTGCCAGCAGCGCAAACTGCGGGGACCGGGACAGCAACTCTGGGGCCAACGTCCTGACTTTC | CASSANCGDRDSNSGANVLTF
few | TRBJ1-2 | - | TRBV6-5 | TGTGCCAGCAGTTACGTCAAGACACACGCTAACTATGGCTACACCTTC | CASSYVKTHANYGYTF
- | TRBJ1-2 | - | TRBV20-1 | TGCAGTGCTTCAGACAGTGGCTACACCTTC | CSASDSGYTF
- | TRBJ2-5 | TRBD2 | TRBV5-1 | TGCGCCAGCAGCTTGTCTTCGGCTAGCGGGTCGAGGGGGCAGTACTTC | CASSLSSASGSRGQYF
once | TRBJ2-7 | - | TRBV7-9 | TGTGCCAGCAGCTCTGTTGGGGGCCCCTACGAGCAGTACTTC | CASSSVGGPYEQYF
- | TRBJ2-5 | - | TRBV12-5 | TGTGCTAGTGGTTTAAACCGGGAGACCCAGTACTTC | CASGLNRETQYF
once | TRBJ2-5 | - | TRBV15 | TGTGCCACCAGCAGAGATCTTGGAGAAGGAGAGACCCAGTACTTC | CATSRDLGEGETQYF
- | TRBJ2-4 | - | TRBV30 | TGTGCCTGGAAGGGGGAAAACATTCAGTACTTC | CAWKGENIQYF
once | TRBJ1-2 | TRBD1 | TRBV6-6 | TGTGCCAGCGGGGACAGGGAGAATGGCTACACCTTC | CASGDRENGYTF
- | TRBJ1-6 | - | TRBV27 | TGTGCCAGCAGTTTAACCCTACCCAAAAATTCACCCCTCCACTTT | CASSLTLPKNSPLHF
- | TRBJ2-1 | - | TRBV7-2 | TGTGCCAGCAGCTTAATAACAGGGCCTAATGAGCAGTTCTTC | CASSLITGPNEQFF
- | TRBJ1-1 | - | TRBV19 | TGTGCCAGTAGTATTAACAACCCAGGAGGGACTGAAGCTTTCTTT | CASSINNPGGTEAFF
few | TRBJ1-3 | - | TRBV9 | TGTGCCAGCAGCGTAGTCGGGGGGCAGGGAAACACCATATATTTT | CASSVVGGQGNTIYF
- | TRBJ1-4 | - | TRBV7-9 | TGTTCCAGCAGCTTACTCAGGGATACTAATGAAAAACTGTTTTTT | CSSSLLRDTNEKLFF
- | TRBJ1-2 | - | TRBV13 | TGTGCCAGCAGCTTAGGTGAGAAAGCCCATGGCTACACCTTC | CASSLGEKAHGYTF
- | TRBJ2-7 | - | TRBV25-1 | TGTGCCAGCAGTGAAGAGGAGACTAGCTACGAGCAGTACTTC | CASSEEETSYEQYF
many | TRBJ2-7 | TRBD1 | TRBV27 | TGTGCCAGCAGGGTTCAGGGGGCGAACTACGAGCAGTACTTC | CASRVQGANYEQYF
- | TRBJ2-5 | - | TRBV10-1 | TGCGCCAGCAGTCTCGGGGGGCCCCAAGAGACCCAGTACTTC | CASSLGGPQETQYF
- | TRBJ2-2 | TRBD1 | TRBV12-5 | TGTGCTAGTGGTCCGGACAGGGGAAGCACCGGGGAGCTGTTTTTT | CASGPDRGSTGELFF